The 21 T cell receptor beta chains presented below share a single source sample, sequenced in a study of blood T cell repertoires in COVID-19. Libraries were prepared by immunoSEQ multiplex PCR; TCRdb keeps only in-frame clonotypes and omits some of them. The top ten hold about 9.5% of the sample, which has roughly 310,000 clones, about nine tenths seen once. Sequencing was carried out using PBMCs or T cells enriched from blood (not recorded which). The receptors were sampled from a woman in her thirties or forties who had recovered from COVID-19.

The rearrangement links TRBV7-9 to TRBJ2-2; 8 nucleotides agree with TRBD1. The CDR3 length is 17 residues. Trimming took 6 bases from V and 1 from J; bases not matched to a gene: 10. In germline, CDR1 is SEHNR, CDR2 FQNEAQ (reference sequence). The CDR3 nucleotides read TGTGCCAGCAGGAACCCCCCGGGACAGGAGAACACCGGGGAGCTGTTTTTT. Translated, it gives CASRNPPGQENTGELFF.

The genes are TRBV5-6 and TRBJ1-5, with D possibly matching TRBD1 (5 bases). CDR3 length: 15 residues. Germline CDR1 SGHDT, CDR2 YYEEEE. The ends were cut back, 2 bases at V and 5 bases at J, with 14 bases in the middle. The CDR3 reads CASSFRRGSHQPQHF. The CDR3 DNA reads as TGTGCCAGCAGCTTCAGAAGGGGCTCGCATCAGCCCCAGCATTTT.

This clone was detected only a few times. The chain has TRBV14 and TRBJ1-2; no clear D gene. The CDR3 has 13 residues. Germline CDR1 reads SGHDN; CDR2 reads FVKESK. The germline V and J ends were trimmed by 3 bases and 6 bases, with 11 bases remaining between them. The CDR3, as DNA: TGTGCCAGCAGCCAGGAGAATAGGCATGGCTACACCTTC. Amino acid sequence: CASSQENRHGYTF. Combining the CDR3 with reference TRBV14 and TRBJ1-2 gives the whole variable domain EAGVTQFPSHSVIEKGQTVTLRCDPISGHDNLYWYRRVMGKEIKFLLHFVKESKQDESGMPNNRFLAERTGGTYSTLKVQPAELEDSGVYFCASSQENRHGYTFGSGTRLTVV.

The V call is TRBV4-3, the J call TRBJ2-3; 9 bases match TRBD2. The CDR3 contains 16 residues. The V gene's germline CDR1 is LGHNA and CDR2 YSLEER. Trimming at V came to 0 bases and at J to 2 bases, leaving 3 bases not matched to a gene. CDR3 DNA: TGCGCCAGCAGCCAAGATAGCGGGAGAGTCACAGATACGCAGTATTTT. Its protein is CASSQDSGRVTDTQYF.

V and J are TRBV27 and TRBJ2-7, with 9 positions matching TRBD1. J lost 7 bases, V lost 5 bases, and 6 bases had no gene match. This CDR3 has 13 residues. Germline loops: CDR1 MNHEY, CDR2 SMNVEV (reference sequence). Here the CDR3 reads CASSKTGGREQYF. Written as DNA, the CDR3 is TGTGCCAGCAGTAAGACAGGGGGAAGGGAGCAGTACTTC.

The gene calls are TRBV7-9 and TRBJ1-2; D possibly corresponds to TRBD1 (6 bases). Trimming cost V 5 bases and J 4 bases, with 14 bases left between them. The germline V gene encodes CDR1 SEHNR and CDR2 FQNEAQ (reference sequence). The CDR3 totals 14 residues. CDR3 sequence reads: CASSPNGGAYGYTF. For the CDR3, the DNA is TGTGCCAGCAGCCCAAATGGGGGGGCCTATGGCTACACCTTC.

The chain recombines TRBV7-2 with TRBJ1-1; perhaps TRBD1 as D (6 bases). The CDR3 contains 15 residues. Germline-derived CDR1 and CDR2 are SGHTA and FQGNSA. Deletions cut 3 bases from V and 3 bases from J, with 14 bases between. The CDR3 sequence: CASSFTGSGDTEAFF. In DNA form, the CDR3 reads TGTGCCAGCAGCTTTACAGGGTCAGGTGACACTGAAGCTTTCTTT.

The chain couples TRBV5-4 to TRBJ2-7; perhaps TRBD2 as D (5 bases). This CDR3 spans 15 amino acids. Per the germline V gene, CDR1 is SGHNT and CDR2 is YYREEE (reference sequence). V was pared by 0 bases and J by 3 bases, with 13 bases between. The CDR3 is CASSLGGRMNYEQYF. CDR3 bases: TGTGCCAGCAGCTTGGGAGGGAGAATGAACTACGAGCAGTACTTC.

The chain is built from TRBV6-5 and TRBJ1-3; D gene ambiguous. Between the trimmed V and J ends, which lost 4 bases and 2 bases, there was a span of 15 bases. The CDR3 contains 16 residues. Per germline, CDR1 MNHEY and CDR2 SVGAGI. As DNA, the CDR3 is TGTGCCAGCAGTTTGGCGAGGCAAGTTACTGGAAACACCATATATTTT. Translated: CASSLARQVTGNTIYF.

V gene TRBV3-1 (or the pseudogene TRBV3-2) combines with J gene TRBJ2-1, with D tentatively TRBD1 (6 bases). Trimming cost V 4 bases and J 4 bases, with 8 bases left between them. The CDR3 contains 13 residues. In germline, CDR1 is LGHDT, CDR2 YNNKEL (reference sequence). The CDR3 reads CASSLQGYNEQFF. The DNA of the CDR3 is TGTGCCAGCAGCCTTCAGGGGTACAATGAGCAGTTCTTC.

This chain joins TRBV6-5 and TRBJ2-1; TRBD2 might be the D (6 bases). The CDR3 is 12 amino acids. V lost 8 bases and J 7 bases, leaving 12 bases between the germline ends. The germline CDR1 and CDR2 sequences are MNHEY and SVGAGI. CDR3 in amino acids: CASWRLDNEQFF. For the CDR3, the DNA is TGTGCCAGCTGGCGACTAGATAATGAGCAGTTCTTC.

This clone has a handful of counts. This chain uses TRBV5-6 with TRBJ1-5; D may be TRBD1 (5 bases). The CDR3 spans 14 residues. V gave up 3 bases and J gave up 3 bases, with 10 bases separating them. CDR1 SGHDT and CDR2 YYEEEE come from the germline V gene. This CDR3 reads CASSSGLLNQPQHF. For the CDR3, the DNA is TGTGCCAGCAGCTCGGGACTTCTCAATCAGCCCCAGCATTTT.

V gene TRBV5-8 combines with J gene TRBJ1-1, with 8 bases identical to TRBD1. From germline, CDR1 is SGHTS and CDR2 YDEGEE. Trimming took 1 base from V and 1 from J; bases not matched to a gene: 9. CDR3 length: 17 residues. The CDR3 DNA reads as TGTGCCAGCAGCTTGAGATCACCAGGGGGCGGGAACACTGAAGCTTTCTTT. Its protein is CASSLRSPGGGNTEAFF.

V usage is TRBV18 and J usage is TRBJ2-5; D is possibly TRBD1 (5 bases). V lost 3 bases to trimming and J lost 3 bases, with 8 bases between them. This CDR3 comprises 13 residues. From germline, CDR1 is KGHSH and CDR2 LQKENI. CDR3 amino acids: CASSPPTEETQYF. As DNA, the CDR3 is TGTGCCAGCTCACCCCCGACAGAAGAGACCCAGTACTTC.

This chain links TRBV24-1 with TRBJ1-5; 8 bases are shared with TRBD1. CDR3 length: 14 amino acids. Trimming removed 2 bases from V and 6 bases from J; junction bases left unmatched: 2. Germline values: CDR1 KGHDR, CDR2 SFDVKD. The CDR3: CATSDWTGRQPQHF. Written as DNA, the CDR3 is TGTGCCACCAGTGATTGGACAGGGCGTCAGCCCCAGCATTTT.

The V gene is TRBV6-5, the J gene TRBJ2-1; TRBD2 matches 7 bases. The V and J ends lost 7 bases and 7 bases, in that order; junction bases with no gene match: 7. Germline CDR1 is MNHEY and CDR2 is SVGAGI. The CDR3 is 13 residues long. In DNA form, the CDR3 reads TGTGCCAGCAAGCGGGGCCCTAATAATGAGCAGTTCTTC. Translating gives CASKRGPNNEQFF.

The chain is built from TRBV30 and TRBJ1-4; 7 bases fit TRBD1. With V trimmed by 7 bases and J by 4 bases, 6 bases remained unmatched. The germline gives CDR1 GTSNPN, CDR2 SVGIG (reference sequence). CDR3 length: 13 amino acids. CDR3 sequence: CASNRGGNEKLFF. The DNA for the CDR3 is TGTGCCTCCAACAGGGGTGGTAATGAAAAACTGTTTTTT.

The V gene is TRBV5-1, the J gene TRBJ1-3; D remains ambiguous. Germline CDR1 reads SGHRS; CDR2 reads YFSETQ. This CDR3 region has 14 residues. Trimming removed 4 bases at V and 4 bases at J, with 12 bases between. CDR3 region: CASSREASGNTIYF. The CDR3 nucleotides read TGCGCCAGCAGCCGGGAGGCCTCGGGAAACACCATATATTTT.

This chain links TRBV25-1 with TRBJ1-4, with D possibly matching TRBD1 (6 bases). The CDR3 has 15 amino acids. Germline CDR1 is MGHDK and CDR2 is SYGVNS. Trimming shortened V by 2 bases and J by 5 bases, and 12 bases separated the two germline ends. Written as DNA, the CDR3 is TGTGCCAGCAGTGAAGGGACAACGAGGAATGAAAAACTGTTTTTT. Translating gives CASSEGTTRNEKLFF.

The chain has TRBV6-5 and TRBJ2-7; TRBD1 is a possible D gene (5 bases). This CDR3 is 15 amino acids long. Germline lookup yields CDR1 MNHEY and CDR2 SVGAGI. V was clipped by 7 bases and J by 1 base, with 17 bases between them. The CDR3 DNA sequence: TGTGCCAGCACTCGCGCAGGGCAGAATTCCTACGAGCAGTACTTC. Translating gives CASTRAGQNSYEQYF.

The rearrangement joins TRBV30 to TRBJ1-4; D is uncertain. Trimming cost V 5 bases and J 5 bases, with 9 bases left between them. The germline gives CDR1 GTSNPN, CDR2 SVGIG (reference sequence). The CDR3 is 12 amino acids. DNA for the CDR3: TGTGCCTGGCTGCCCGGGAATGAAAAACTGTTTTTT. The encoded protein is CAWLPGNEKLFF.